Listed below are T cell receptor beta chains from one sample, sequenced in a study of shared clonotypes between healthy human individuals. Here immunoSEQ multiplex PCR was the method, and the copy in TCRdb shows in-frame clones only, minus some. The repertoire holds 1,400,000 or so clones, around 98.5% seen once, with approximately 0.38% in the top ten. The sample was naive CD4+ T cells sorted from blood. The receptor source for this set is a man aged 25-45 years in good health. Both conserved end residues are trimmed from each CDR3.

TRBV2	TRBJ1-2	ASGGQGALDYGYT
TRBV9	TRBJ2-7	ASGAGSYEQY
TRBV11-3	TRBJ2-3	ASSSQARDRAGTQY
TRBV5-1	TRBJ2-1	ASSGTGTEQF
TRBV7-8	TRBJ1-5	ASSPEEGGNQPQH
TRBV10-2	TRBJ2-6	ASSEFAWVGVPGANVLT
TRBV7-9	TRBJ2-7	ASSLIGTPYEQY
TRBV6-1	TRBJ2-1	ASSTKWGSNEQF
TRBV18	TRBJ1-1	ASSSHKNTEAF
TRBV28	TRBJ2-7	ASSLFSGISYEQY
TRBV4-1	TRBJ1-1	ASSQDTGGGTEAF
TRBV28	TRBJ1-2	ATNLRGRYYGYT
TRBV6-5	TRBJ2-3	ASSSSGSTDTQY
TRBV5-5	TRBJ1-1	ASSLRDLTGGRMNTEAF
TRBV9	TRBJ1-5	ASSVWTDDSNQPQH
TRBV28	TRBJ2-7	ASTVRSSSYEQY
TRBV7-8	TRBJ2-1	ASSSVVREQF
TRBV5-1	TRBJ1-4	ASSLDGSGNEKLF
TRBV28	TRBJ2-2	ASSLWQRDTGELF
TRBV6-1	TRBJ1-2	ASSEAGNSANYGYT
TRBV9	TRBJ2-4	ASGRGLEPNIQY
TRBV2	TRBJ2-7	ASRGGSVTSEQY
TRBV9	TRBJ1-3	ASSQGTSGNTIY
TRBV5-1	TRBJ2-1	ASSLAGGLYNEQF
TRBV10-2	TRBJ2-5	ASTEGLAGGVTQY
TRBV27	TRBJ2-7	ASSRASGSGAYEQY
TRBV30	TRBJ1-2	AWRSYPGQDYGYT
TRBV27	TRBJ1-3	ASSPRGTTAGNTIY
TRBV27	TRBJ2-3	ASSTTLTSEGTDTQY
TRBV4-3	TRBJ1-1	ASSQVQGAEAF
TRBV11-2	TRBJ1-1	ASSSRTEAF
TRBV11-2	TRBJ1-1	ASSNRPNTEAF
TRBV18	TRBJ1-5	ASSQGQGGNQPQH
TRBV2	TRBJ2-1	ASSELSSNEQF
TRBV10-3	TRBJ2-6	AINDGSSGANVLT
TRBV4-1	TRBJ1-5	ASSQGWETAMTPQH
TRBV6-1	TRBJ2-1	ASSEAPAGAYNEQF
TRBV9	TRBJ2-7	ASSVGLAGAGRSYEQY
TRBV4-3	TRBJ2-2	ASSQQLAGGTGELF
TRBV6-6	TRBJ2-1	ASTPSQGAFNEQF
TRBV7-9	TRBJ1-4	ASSLNHEKLF
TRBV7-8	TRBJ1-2	ASSLGQIYGYT